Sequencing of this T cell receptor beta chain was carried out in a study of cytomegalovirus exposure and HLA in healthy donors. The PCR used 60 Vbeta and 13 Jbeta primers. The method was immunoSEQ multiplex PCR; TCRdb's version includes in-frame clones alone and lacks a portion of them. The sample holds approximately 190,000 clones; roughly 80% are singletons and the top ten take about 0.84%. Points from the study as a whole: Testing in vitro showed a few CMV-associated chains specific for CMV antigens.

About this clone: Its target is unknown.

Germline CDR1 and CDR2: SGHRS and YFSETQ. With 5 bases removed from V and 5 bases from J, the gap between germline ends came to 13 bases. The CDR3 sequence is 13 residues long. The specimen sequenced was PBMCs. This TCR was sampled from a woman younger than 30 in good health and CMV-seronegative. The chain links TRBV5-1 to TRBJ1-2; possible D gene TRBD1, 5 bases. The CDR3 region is CASRTAQGYGYTF. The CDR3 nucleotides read TGCGCCAGCAGAACGGCCCAGGGATATGGCTACACCTTC. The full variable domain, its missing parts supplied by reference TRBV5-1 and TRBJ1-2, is KAGVTQTPRYLIKTRGQQVTLSCSPISGHRSVSWYQQTPGQGLQFLFEYFSETQRNKGNFPGRFSGRQFSNSRSEMNVSTLELGDSALYLCASRTAQGYGYTFGSGTRLTVV.